A single sample gave rise to the 23 T cell receptor beta chains below, sequenced in a study of T cell responses to AZD1222 COVID-19 vaccine. The table came from immunoSEQ multiplex PCR; TCRdb's copy has only in-frame clones and leaves some out. This sample has some 170,000 clones; 85% to 90% occur once, and the top ten carry more than 4%. This material consisted of peripheral blood, taken 28 days after the second dose of the MenACWY control vaccine. These receptors all come from an adult who received the MenACWY meningococcal vaccine as a control.

The genes are TRBV7-2 and TRBJ1-6; D may be TRBD1 (5 bases). CDR3 length: 17 amino acids. Trimming took off 4 bases at V and 8 bases at J, with 21 bases between the two ends. The germline V gene encodes CDR1 SGHTA and CDR2 FQGNSA. The CDR3 DNA reads as TGTGCCAGCAGCTCCCCGGGATCGACAGACCGCTATTCACCCCTCCACTTT. Translating gives CASSSPGSTDRYSPLHF.

The V and J genes are TRBV12-5 and TRBJ2-3; 13 nucleotides align to TRBD2. With 6 bases clipped from V and 3 bases from J, the junction kept 3 bases outside the gene matches. The CDR3 has 15 amino acids. From germline, CDR1 is LGHNT and CDR2 FRNRAP. CDR3 region: CASGGLAGVTDTQYF. The CDR3 nucleotides read TGTGCTAGTGGCGGACTAGCGGGAGTGACAGATACGCAGTATTTT.

This sequence joins TRBV28 and TRBJ2-7, with D possibly matching TRBD1 (5 bases). Germline loops: CDR1 MDHEN, CDR2 SYDVKM. Trimming removed 3 bases from V and 0 bases from J, with 9 bases in between. This CDR3 contains 14 residues. The CDR3 DNA is TGTGCCAGCAGTTTGGGGCTTTACTCCTACGAGCAGTACTTC. This codes for CASSLGLYSYEQYF. The full variable domain, rest sourced from reference TRBV28 and TRBJ2-7, is DVKVTQSSRYLVKRTGEKVFLECVQDMDHENMFWYRQDPGLGLRLIYFSYDVKMKEKGDIPEGYSVSREKKERFSLILESASTNQTSMYLCASSLGLYSYEQYFGPGTRLTVT.

In DNA form, the CDR3 reads TGTGCCAGCAGTTACTTCCGGACGGGCGGCTACACCTTC. Translating gives CASSYFRTGGYTF. V and J are TRBV6-5 and TRBJ1-2, with no clear D. This CDR3 spans 13 amino acids. Deletions cut 1 base from V and 8 bases from J, with 11 bases between. Germline-derived CDR1 and CDR2 are MNHEY and SVGAGI.

The rearrangement links TRBV12-3 or TRBV12-4 to TRBJ2-7, with D uncertain. V was shortened by 9 bases and J by 5 bases, with 11 bases between the two germline ends. The length of the CDR3 is 11 residues. Here the CDR3 reads CASANLNEQYF. The DNA of the CDR3 is TGTGCCAGTGCCAATCTGAACGAGCAGTACTTC.

This sequence joins TRBV29-1 and TRBJ2-1; D is undetermined. Deletions cut 3 bases from V and 0 bases from J, with 9 bases between. Germline V CDR1 and CDR2: SQVTM, ANQGSEA. This CDR3 spans 14 amino acids. In DNA form, the CDR3 reads TGCAGCGTTGAGGTCAGGAGCTCCTACAATGAGCAGTTCTTC. This encodes CSVEVRSSYNEQFF.

The genes are TRBV28 and TRBJ1-2; unclear D gene. Between the trimmed V and J ends, which lost 3 bases and 0 bases, there was a span of 8 bases. Germline V gives CDR1 MDHEN, CDR2 SYDVKM. The CDR3 is 14 residues long. CDR3 amino acids: CASSFIGPNYGYTF. In DNA, the CDR3 is TGTGCCAGCAGTTTCATCGGGCCTAACTATGGCTACACCTTC.

The gene calls are TRBV6-5 and TRBJ1-1, with D perhaps TRBD1 (5 bases). The germline V and J ends were trimmed by 0 bases and 4 bases, with 9 bases remaining between them. In germline, CDR1 is MNHEY, CDR2 SVGAGI. There are 14 residues in the CDR3. In nucleotides, the CDR3 is TGTGCCAGCAGTTACTCTGGGGGGAGCACTGAAGCTTTCTTT. Residues: CASSYSGGSTEAFF.

V is TRBV9 and J is TRBJ1-2; unclear D gene. Trimming took 0 bases from V and 3 from J, leaving 12 bases between them. The CDR3 consists of 15 residues. Germline CDR1 is SGDLS and CDR2 is YYNGEE. CDR3 in amino acids: CASSVVTHRDYGYTF. The DNA for the CDR3 is TGTGCCAGCAGCGTAGTGACCCACCGGGACTATGGCTACACCTTC. Looking up the rest from reference TRBV9 and TRBJ1-2 gives the full variable domain: DSGVTQTPKHLITATGQRVTLRCSPRSGDLSVYWYQQSLDQGLQFLIQYYNGEERAKGNILERFSAQQFPDLHSELNLSSLELGDSALYFCASSVVTHRDYGYTFGSGTRLTVV.

The V and J genes are TRBV25-1 and TRBJ2-7, with TRBD1 as a possible D gene (5 bases). Germline CDR1 reads MGHDK; CDR2 reads SYGVNS. This CDR3 has 16 residues. The germline V and J ends were trimmed by 1 base and 6 bases, with 19 bases remaining between them. The CDR3 spells CASSELYGQVKGEQYF. CDR3 coding DNA: TGTGCCAGCAGTGAATTATACGGACAAGTCAAGGGCGAGCAGTACTTC.

Here the CDR3 DNA reads TGTGCCAGCAGCCCCGAGGTTGGGGCGAGCTCCTACAATGAGCAGTTCTTC. Translation: CASSPEVGASSYNEQFF. This chain uses TRBV7-2 with TRBJ2-1; D is possibly TRBD1 (5 bases). V shed 5 bases and J shed 0 bases, with 17 bases lying between them. This CDR3 spans 17 amino acids. Germline V gene lookup returns CDR1 SGHTA and CDR2 FQGNSA.

This clone was observed a handful of times. This chain connects TRBV7-9 to TRBJ1-1, with D unresolved. Germline CDR1 reads SEHNR; CDR2 reads FQNEAQ (reference sequence). Trimming cost V 3 bases and J 0 bases, with 2 bases left between them. The CDR3 is 12 amino acids. This CDR3 is CASSFVNTEAFF. For the CDR3, the DNA is TGTGCCAGCAGCTTCGTGAACACTGAAGCTTTCTTT. Looking up the rest from reference TRBV7-9 and TRBJ1-1 gives the full variable domain: DTGVSQNPRHKITKRGQNVTFRCDPISEHNRLYWYRQTLGQGPEFLTYFQNEAQLEKSRLLSDRFSAERPKGSFSTLEIQRTEQGDSAMYLCASSFVNTEAFFGQGTRLTVV.

The V and J genes are TRBV28 and TRBJ2-4; TRBD2 might be the D (6 bases). Trimming removed 6 bases at V and 0 bases at J, with 9 bases between. The CDR3 is made up of 14 amino acids. The germline CDR1 and CDR2 sequences are MDHEN and SYDVKM. The CDR3 DNA sequence: TGTGCCAGCAGCGCAGCGGGAGCCAAAAACATTCAGTACTTC. Translation: CASSAAGAKNIQYF. The full variable domain, with the rest looked up from reference TRBV28 and TRBJ2-4, is DVKVTQSSRYLVKRTGEKVFLECVQDMDHENMFWYRQDPGLGLRLIYFSYDVKMKEKGDIPEGYSVSREKKERFSLILESASTNQTSMYLCASSAAGAKNIQYFGAGTRLSVL.

This clone has a single count. V and J are TRBV2 and TRBJ1-3; D is uncertain. Germline CDR1 and CDR2: SNHLY and FYNNEI. This CDR3 comprises 14 residues. V dropped 6 bases and J dropped 0 bases, with 9 bases sitting between them. CDR3 DNA sequence: TGTGCCAGCAGCTTCAGTTCCTCTGGAAACACCATATATTTT. As protein: CASSFSSSGNTIYF.

As DNA, the CDR3 is TGTGCCAGCAGCCAGCAGGGGGCTGGGGGTAGAGGCACTGAAGCTTTCTTT. This gives the protein CASSQQGAGGRGTEAFF. J is TRBJ1-1 and V is TRBV11-2; 8 nucleotides align to TRBD1. The germline V gene encodes CDR1 SGHAT and CDR2 FQNNGV. The V gene end was trimmed by 5 bases and the J gene end by 4 bases; junction bases not matched to a gene: 15. CDR3 length: 17 residues.

The chain combines TRBV9 with TRBJ1-1; the D gene is possibly TRBD1 (5 bases). V lost 4 bases and J 4 bases, leaving 11 bases between the germline ends. Germline-derived CDR1 and CDR2 are SGDLS and YYNGEE. The CDR3 has 13 amino acids. The CDR3 region is CASSLQGGTEAFF. In DNA form, the CDR3 reads TGTGCCAGCAGCCTCCAGGGTGGCACTGAAGCTTTCTTT.

The V call is TRBV4-3, the J call TRBJ2-1, with D uncertain. Germline V gene sequence: CDR1 LGHNA, CDR2 YSLEER. The CDR3 has 14 residues. Trimming shortened V by 2 bases and J by 8 bases, and 13 bases separated the two germline ends. The CDR3 nucleotides read TGCGCCAGCAGCCAAAGGGAAGTTGTCCATGAGCAGTTCTTC. It encodes CASSQREVVHEQFF.

The rearrangement links TRBV7-9 to TRBJ1-1; D perhaps matches TRBD1 (6 bases). Trimming removed 7 bases at V and 0 bases at J, with 12 bases between. CDR3 length equals 14 residues. Germline V gene data show CDR1 as SEHNR and CDR2 as FQNEAQ (reference sequence). CDR3 residues: CASTVGGLNTEAFF. The CDR3 coding sequence is TGTGCCAGCACTGTGGGGGGCCTGAACACTGAAGCTTTCTTT.

The chain uses TRBV20-1 and TRBJ2-3; D not certain. Germline values: CDR1 DFQATT, CDR2 SNEGSKA (reference sequence). This CDR3 has 13 residues. Trimming stripped 3 bases from V and 8 bases from J, with 15 bases between. The CDR3 is CSASHSERSTQYF. CDR3 coding DNA: TGCAGTGCTAGTCACAGCGAGAGGAGTACGCAGTATTTT.

The J gene is TRBJ2-2, the V gene TRBV18; the D gene is possibly TRBD1 (6 bases). V was clipped by 1 base and J by 5 bases, with 11 bases between them. This CDR3 has 15 residues. The germline CDR1 and CDR2 sequences are KGHSH and LQKENI. The CDR3 DNA is TGTGCCAGCTCACCACGGACAGAGGGGACCGGGGAGCTGTTTTTT. Translation: CASSPRTEGTGELFF.

In its sample, this clone was seen once. Germline and junction disagree at one end, which may indicate a read error. CDR3 protein: CASSLMGTTGTQYF. The DNA for the CDR3 is TGTGCCAGCAGTTTGATGGGCACCACAGGTACGCAGTATTTT. The rearrangement joins TRBV28 to TRBJ2-3; TRBD1 might be the D (5 bases). The CDR3 has 14 amino acids. Germline CDR1 and CDR2: MDHEN and SYDVKM.

The chain employs TRBV6-2 or TRBV6-3 and TRBJ1-2; no reliable D call. The germline V gene has CDR1 MNHEY and CDR2 SVGEGT. With 2 bases removed from V and 4 bases from J, the gap between germline ends came to 8 bases. The CDR3 is 13 residues long. The CDR3, as DNA: TGTGCCAGCAGTTACAGACCTTTCTATGGCTACACCTTC. Its protein product is CASSYRPFYGYTF.

The rearrangement uses TRBV6-5 and TRBJ2-7; 7 nucleotides agree with TRBD1. In germline, CDR1 is MNHEY, CDR2 SVGAGI. The ends lost 9 bases at V and 2 bases at J; junction bases unmatched: 10. CDR3 size: 14 residues. The CDR3: CARTRGTETYEQYF. The CDR3 DNA follows: TGTGCCAGAACGAGAGGGACAGAGACCTACGAGCAGTACTTC.